This entry concerns a single TCR beta chain. The target antigen is unknown. Profiling relied on immunoSEQ multiplex PCR, and the TCRdb table lists in-frame clones only, not all of them. This table has 30,000 to 40,000 clones, about nine tenths appearing once. This sample is part of a study of a mutant IDH1 vaccine in newly diagnosed glioma. Time point specified: week 47, end of study. Every vaccine dose comprised 300 ug of mutant IDH1 20-mer peptide plus topical imiquimod. Eight vaccinations were given in weeks 1, 3, 5, 7, 11, 15, 19 and 23. CDR3 length: 13 amino acids. The germline V and J ends were trimmed by 5 bases and 4 bases, with 11 bases remaining between them. Germline V gene lookup returns CDR1 MNHEY and CDR2 SMNVEV (reference sequence).

This specimen consisted of PBMCs, obtained from a glioma patient whose treatment included an IDH1 peptide vaccine. The chain employs TRBV27 and TRBJ1-1; no reliable D call. The receptor was isolated from a woman aged 40 to 50 with glioma. The CDR3 DNA reads as TGTGCCAGCAGTCCCGGACGTTCCACTGAAGCTTTCTTT. It translates to CASSPGRSTEAFF.